This T cell receptor beta chain derives from a study of naive CD8 T cells in extremely preterm neonates. The CDR3 extends over 13 amino acids. Germline-derived CDR1 and CDR2 are SGDLS and YYNGEE. V gave up 0 bases and J gave up 4 bases; unmatched junction bases: 0. Samples were taken at extremely preterm deliveries at roughly 23-28 weeks of gestation. The table lists this clone with a few counts. Its antigen remains unknown. Only in-frame clones appear in the TCRdb table, and some are missing; sequencing was by immunoSEQ multiplex PCR. This repertoire shows about 23,000 clones, more than 70% found once; its top ten account for approximately 1%. Study findings and constraints: Relative to older groups, preterm infants had shorter, less trimmed CDR3s with fewer N additions. iChao1 richness was lowest in preterm neonates, significantly versus all ages.

The sample was naive CD8+ T cells from cord blood. The chain couples TRBV9 to TRBJ1-2; TRBD1 agrees at 7 bases. The TCR originated in a boy who was born preterm. CDR3 amino acids: CASSVAGGYGYTF. Here the CDR3 DNA reads TGTGCCAGCAGCGTAGCAGGGGGCTATGGCTACACCTTC.